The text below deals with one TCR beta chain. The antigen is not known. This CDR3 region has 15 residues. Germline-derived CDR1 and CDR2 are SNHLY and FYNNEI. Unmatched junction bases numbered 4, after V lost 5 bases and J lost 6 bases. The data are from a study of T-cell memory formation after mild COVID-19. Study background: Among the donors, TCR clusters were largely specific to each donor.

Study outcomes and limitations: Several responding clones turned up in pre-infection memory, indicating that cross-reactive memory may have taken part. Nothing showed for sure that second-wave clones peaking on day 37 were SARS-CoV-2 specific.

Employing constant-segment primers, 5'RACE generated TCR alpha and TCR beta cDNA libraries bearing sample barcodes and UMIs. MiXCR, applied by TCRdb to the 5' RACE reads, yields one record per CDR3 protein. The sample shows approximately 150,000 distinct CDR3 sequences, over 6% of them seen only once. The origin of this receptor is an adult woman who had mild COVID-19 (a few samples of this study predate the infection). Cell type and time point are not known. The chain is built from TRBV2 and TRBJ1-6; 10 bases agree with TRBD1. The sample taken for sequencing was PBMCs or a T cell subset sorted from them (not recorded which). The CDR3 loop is CASSSRTGGNSPLHF. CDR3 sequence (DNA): TGTGCCAGCAGTTCCAGGACAGGGGGTAATTCACCCCTCCACTTT.